This paragraph reports one T cell receptor beta chain. With UMI labels, 5' RACE was used to prepare the TRB cDNA libraries. TCRdb re-called the 5' RACE reads and gives one entry per CDR3 protein, without DNA. The sample shows over 100,000 distinct CDR3 sequences, and approximately 0.51% sits with its ten largest clones. This CDR3 spans 15 amino acids. Per germline, CDR1 SGHVS and CDR2 FNYEAQ. These data originate in a study of CXCR3-negative and CXCR3-positive naive CD8 T cells. This chain joins TRBV7-6 and TRBJ2-3; TCRdb outputs TRBD1, but without DNA this stays unchecked. Source material: naive CXCR3- CD8+ T cells from blood. Described subset: CD45RO-CCR7+CD27+CD95- naive CD8+ T cells lacking CXCR3 (TNR3-). This TCR derives from a human donor in good health. Some clones in this sample may be carry-over from other donors' samples. The CDR3 sequence is CASSFRGNPTDTQYF.